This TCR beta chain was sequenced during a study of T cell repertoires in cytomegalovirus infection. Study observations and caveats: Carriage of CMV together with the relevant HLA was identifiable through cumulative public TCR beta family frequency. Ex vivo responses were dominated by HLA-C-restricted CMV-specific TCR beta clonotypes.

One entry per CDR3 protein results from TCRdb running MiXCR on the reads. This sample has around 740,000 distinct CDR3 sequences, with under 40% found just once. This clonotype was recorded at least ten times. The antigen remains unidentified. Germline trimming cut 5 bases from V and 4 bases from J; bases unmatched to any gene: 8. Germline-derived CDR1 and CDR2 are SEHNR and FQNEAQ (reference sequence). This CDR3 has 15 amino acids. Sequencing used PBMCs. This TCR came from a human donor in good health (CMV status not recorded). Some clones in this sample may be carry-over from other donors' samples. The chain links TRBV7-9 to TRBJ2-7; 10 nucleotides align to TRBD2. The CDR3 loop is CASSKSGGAAYEQYF. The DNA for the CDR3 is TGTGCCAGCAGCAAAAGCGGGGGGGCTGCTTACGAGCAGTACTTC.